This T cell receptor (beta chain) was identified during a study of CD8+ T cells in alopecia areata. Study details: Treated patients received oral tofacitinib, 5 to 10 mg twice daily.

V lost 3 bases to trimming and J lost 0 bases, with 18 bases between them. The CDR3 totals 18 residues. Germline CDR1 and CDR2: KGHSH and LQKENI. As for treatment: oral pan-JAK inhibitor, 5-10 mg twice daily. cDNA reverse transcribed from extracted RNA served as the sequencing template. Assay: immunoSEQ multiplex PCR; the TCRdb copy retains only in-frame clones and omits some. This table has fewer than 250,000 clones, around 60% appearing once. This chain links TRBV18 with TRBJ1-5; D remains unclear. The sequenced sample was CD4+ T cells sorted from blood, obtained at week 4, from a patient treated with tofacitinib. The clonotype comes from a human donor with alopecia areata. The CDR3 reads CASSPRSPGAYSNQPQHF. In DNA, the CDR3 is TGTGCCAGCTCACCGCGTTCCCCGGGAGCTTATAGCAATCAGCCCCAGCATTTT.